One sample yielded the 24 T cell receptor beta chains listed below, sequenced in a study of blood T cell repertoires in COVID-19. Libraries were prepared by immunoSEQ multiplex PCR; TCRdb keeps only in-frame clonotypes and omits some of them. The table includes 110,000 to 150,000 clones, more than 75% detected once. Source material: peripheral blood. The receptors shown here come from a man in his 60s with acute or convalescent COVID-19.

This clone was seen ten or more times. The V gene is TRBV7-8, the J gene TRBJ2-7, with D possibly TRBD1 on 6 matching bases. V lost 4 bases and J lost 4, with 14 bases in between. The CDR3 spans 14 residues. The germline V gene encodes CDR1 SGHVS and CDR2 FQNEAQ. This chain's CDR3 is CASSYDRRLYEQYF. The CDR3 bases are TGTGCCAGCAGCTATGACAGGAGGTTGTACGAGCAGTACTTC.

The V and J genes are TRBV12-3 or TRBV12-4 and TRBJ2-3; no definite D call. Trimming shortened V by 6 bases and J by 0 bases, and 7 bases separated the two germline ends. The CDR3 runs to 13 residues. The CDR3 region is CASRLTSTDTQYF. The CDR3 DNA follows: TGTGCCAGCAGGCTTACTAGCACAGATACGCAGTATTTT.

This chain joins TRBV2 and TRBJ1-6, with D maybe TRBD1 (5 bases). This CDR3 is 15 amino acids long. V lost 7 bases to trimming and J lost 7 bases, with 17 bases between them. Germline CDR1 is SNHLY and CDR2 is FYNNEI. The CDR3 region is CASTGQGGINSPLHF. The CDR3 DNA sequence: TGTGCCAGCACTGGGCAGGGCGGAATCAATTCACCCCTCCACTTT.

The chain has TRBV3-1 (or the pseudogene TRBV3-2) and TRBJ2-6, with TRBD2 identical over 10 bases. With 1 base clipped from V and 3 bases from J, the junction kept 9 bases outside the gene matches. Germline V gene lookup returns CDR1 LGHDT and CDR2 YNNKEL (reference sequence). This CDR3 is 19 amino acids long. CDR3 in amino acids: CASSQGVLAGRYGANVLTF. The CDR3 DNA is TGTGCCAGCAGCCAAGGAGTACTAGCGGGACGCTATGGGGCCAACGTCCTGACTTTC.

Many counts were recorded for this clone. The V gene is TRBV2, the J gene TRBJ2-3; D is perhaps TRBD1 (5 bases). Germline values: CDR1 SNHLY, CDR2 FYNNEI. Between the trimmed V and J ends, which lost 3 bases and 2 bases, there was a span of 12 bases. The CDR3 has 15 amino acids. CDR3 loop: CASSDEADNTDTQYF. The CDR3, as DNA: TGTGCCAGCAGTGACGAGGCGGACAACACAGATACGCAGTATTTT.

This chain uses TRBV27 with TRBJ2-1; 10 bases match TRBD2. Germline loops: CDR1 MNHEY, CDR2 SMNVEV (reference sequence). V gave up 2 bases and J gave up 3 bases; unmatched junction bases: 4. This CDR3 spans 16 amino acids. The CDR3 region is CASSLGASGSYNEQFF. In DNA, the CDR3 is TGTGCCAGCAGTTTAGGGGCTAGCGGGAGCTACAATGAGCAGTTCTTC.

The CDR3 reads CASSLPGGGEQYF. The DNA of the CDR3 is TGTGCCAGCAGCTTGCCGGGAGGGGGCGAGCAGTACTTC. The chain employs TRBV5-5 and TRBJ2-7; 8 bases are a match to TRBD2. CDR3 length equals 13 residues. Germline values: CDR1 SGHKS, CDR2 YYEKEE (reference sequence). V trimming: 1 base; J trimming: 6 bases; junction bases outside the gene matches: 3.

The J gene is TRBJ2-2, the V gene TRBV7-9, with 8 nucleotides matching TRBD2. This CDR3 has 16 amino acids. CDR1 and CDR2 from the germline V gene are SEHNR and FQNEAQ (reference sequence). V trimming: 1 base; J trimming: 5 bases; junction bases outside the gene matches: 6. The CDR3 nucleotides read TGTGCCAGCAGCTTAGGAAGCGGGAGTGGGACCGGGGAGCTGTTTTTT. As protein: CASSLGSGSGTGELFF.

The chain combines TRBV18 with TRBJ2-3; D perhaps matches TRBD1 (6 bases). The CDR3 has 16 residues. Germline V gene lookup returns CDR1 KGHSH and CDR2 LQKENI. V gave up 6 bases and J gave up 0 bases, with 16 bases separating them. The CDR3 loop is CASSPSGTTSTDTQYF. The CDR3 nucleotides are TGTGCCAGCTCGCCCTCCGGGACAACTAGCACAGATACGCAGTATTTT.

The CDR3 nucleotides are TGTGCCAGCAGCCGAGGGACTAGCGGGAGGTGGGGGCAGTACTTC. Residues: CASSRGTSGRWGQYF. The chain recombines TRBV4-2 with TRBJ2-7; TRBD2 matches 15 bases. The CDR3 runs to 15 residues. The junction had 7 bases not matched to a gene; V was cut back by 4 bases and J by 9 bases. From germline, CDR1 is LGHNA and CDR2 YNFKEQ.

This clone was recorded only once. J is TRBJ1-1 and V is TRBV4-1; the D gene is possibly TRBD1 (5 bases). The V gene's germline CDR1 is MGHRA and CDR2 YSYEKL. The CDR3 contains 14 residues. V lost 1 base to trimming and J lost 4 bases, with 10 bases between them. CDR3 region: CASSQARDGTEAFF. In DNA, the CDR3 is TGCGCCAGCAGCCAAGCCAGGGATGGCACTGAAGCTTTCTTT.

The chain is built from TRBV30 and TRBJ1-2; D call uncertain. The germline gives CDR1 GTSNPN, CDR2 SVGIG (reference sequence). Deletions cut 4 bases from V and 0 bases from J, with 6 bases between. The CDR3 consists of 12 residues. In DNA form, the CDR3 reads TGTGCCTGGACCGGAGCTAACTATGGCTACACCTTC. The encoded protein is CAWTGANYGYTF.

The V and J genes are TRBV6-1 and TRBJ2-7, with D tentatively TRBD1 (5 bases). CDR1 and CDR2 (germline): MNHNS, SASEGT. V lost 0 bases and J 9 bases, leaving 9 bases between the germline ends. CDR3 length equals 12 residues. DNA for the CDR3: TGTGCCAGCAGTGAAGCCAGGGTACGGCAGTACTTC. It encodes CASSEARVRQYF.

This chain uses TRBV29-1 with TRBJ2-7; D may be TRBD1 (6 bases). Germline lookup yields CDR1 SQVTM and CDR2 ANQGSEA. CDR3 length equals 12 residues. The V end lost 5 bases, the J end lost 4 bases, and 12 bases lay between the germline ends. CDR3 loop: CSVSGVMYEQYF. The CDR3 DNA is TGCAGCGTTTCAGGGGTTATGTACGAGCAGTACTTC.

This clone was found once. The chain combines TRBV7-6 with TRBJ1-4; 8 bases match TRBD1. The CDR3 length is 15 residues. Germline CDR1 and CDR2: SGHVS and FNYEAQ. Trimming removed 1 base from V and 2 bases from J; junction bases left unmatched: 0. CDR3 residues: CASSLGTGTNEKLFF. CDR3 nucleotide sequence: TGTGCCAGCAGCTTAGGGACAGGGACTAATGAAAAACTGTTTTTT.

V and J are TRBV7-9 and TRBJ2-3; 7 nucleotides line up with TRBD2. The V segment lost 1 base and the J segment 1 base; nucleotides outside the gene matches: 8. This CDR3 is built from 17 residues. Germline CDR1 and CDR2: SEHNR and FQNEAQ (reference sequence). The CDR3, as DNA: TGTGCCAGCAGCTTAGGGTCGGGGGGAACTCGCACAGATACGCAGTATTTT. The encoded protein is CASSLGSGGTRTDTQYF.

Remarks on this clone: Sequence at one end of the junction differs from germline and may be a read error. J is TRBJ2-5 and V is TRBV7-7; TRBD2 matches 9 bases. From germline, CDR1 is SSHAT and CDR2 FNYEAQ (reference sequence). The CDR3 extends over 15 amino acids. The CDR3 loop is CASSFTSGRQETQYF. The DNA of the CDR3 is TGTGCTAGCAGCTTTACTAGCGGGCGTCAAGAGACCCAGTACTTC. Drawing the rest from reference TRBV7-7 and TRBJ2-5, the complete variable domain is GAGVSQSPRYKVTKRGQDVTLRCDPISSHATLYWYQQALGQGPEFLTYFNYEAQPDKSGLPSDRFSAERPEGSISTLTIQRTEQRDSAMYRCASSFTSGRQETQYFGPGTRLLVL.

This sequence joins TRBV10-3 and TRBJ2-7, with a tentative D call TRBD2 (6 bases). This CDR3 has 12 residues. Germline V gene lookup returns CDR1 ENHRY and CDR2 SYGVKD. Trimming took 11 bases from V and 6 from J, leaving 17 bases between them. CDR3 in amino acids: CAANVGGSEQYF. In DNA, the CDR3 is TGTGCCGCGAATGTCGGGGGTTCCGAGCAGTACTTC.

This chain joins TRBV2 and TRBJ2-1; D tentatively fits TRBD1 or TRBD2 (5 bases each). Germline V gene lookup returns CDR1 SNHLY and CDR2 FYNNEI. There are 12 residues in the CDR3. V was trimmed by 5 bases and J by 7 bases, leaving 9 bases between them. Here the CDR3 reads CASSQEGNEQFF. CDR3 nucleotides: TGTGCCAGCAGTCAAGAGGGGAATGAGCAGTTCTTC.

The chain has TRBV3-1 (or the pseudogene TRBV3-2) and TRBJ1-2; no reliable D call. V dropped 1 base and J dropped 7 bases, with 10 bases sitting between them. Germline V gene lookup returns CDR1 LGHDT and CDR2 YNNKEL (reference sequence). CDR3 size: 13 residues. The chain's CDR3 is CASSQGYGFGYTF. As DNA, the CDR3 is TGTGCCAGCAGCCAAGGATACGGGTTTGGCTACACCTTC.

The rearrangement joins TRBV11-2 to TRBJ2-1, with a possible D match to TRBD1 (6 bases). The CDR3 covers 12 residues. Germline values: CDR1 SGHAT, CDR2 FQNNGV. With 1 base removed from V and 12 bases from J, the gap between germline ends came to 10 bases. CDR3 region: CASSLVRGGQFF. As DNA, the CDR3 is TGTGCCAGCAGCTTAGTCAGGGGCGGGCAGTTCTTC.

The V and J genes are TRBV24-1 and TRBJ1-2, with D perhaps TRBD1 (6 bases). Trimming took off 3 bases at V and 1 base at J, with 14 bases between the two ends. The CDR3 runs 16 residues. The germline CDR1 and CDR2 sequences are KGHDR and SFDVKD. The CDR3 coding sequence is TGTGCCACCAGTGATGCACAGGGTTCTCTTAACTATGGCTACACCTTC. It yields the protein CATSDAQGSLNYGYTF.

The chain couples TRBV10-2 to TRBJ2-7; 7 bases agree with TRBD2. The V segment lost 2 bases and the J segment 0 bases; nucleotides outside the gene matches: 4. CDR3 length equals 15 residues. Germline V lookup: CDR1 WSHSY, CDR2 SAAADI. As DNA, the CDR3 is TGCGCCAGCAGTGAGGCGGCGGGAGCCTCCTACGAGCAGTACTTC. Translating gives CASSEAAGASYEQYF.

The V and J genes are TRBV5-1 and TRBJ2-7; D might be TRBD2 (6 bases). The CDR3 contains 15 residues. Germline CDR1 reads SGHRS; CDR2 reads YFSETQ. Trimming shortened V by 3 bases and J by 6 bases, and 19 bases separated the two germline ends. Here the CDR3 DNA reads TGCGCCAGCAGCTCCGGGGGACTCCCCATATCCGAGCAGTACTTC. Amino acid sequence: CASSSGGLPISEQYF.